These 24 T cell receptor beta chains share one sample of origin, sequenced in a study of T cells in Graves' hyperthyroidism and ophthalmopathy. Amplified TCR beta CDR3 regions derived from RNA transcripts. The TCR CDR3 first-round RT-PCR relied on the HTBI primer set. MiXCR, run by TCRdb on the multiplex PCR reads, gives a single entry per CDR3 protein. The sample includes 540,000 or so distinct CDR3 sequences, approximately 14% seen only once; the top ten take less than 9.5%. Sequencing was performed on blood. The receptors shown here come from a woman in her thirties with Graves' hyperthyroidism.

This clonotype was counted a few times. The rearrangement links TRBV10-3 to TRBJ2-1; the match to TRBD1 covers 9 bases. CDR1 is ENHRY and CDR2 is SYGVKD in the germline V gene. With V trimmed by 1 base and J by 4 bases, 5 bases remained unmatched. The CDR3 sequence is 16 residues long. Here the CDR3 DNA reads TGTGCCATCAGTGAGTTACAGGGGGCGGGTTACAATGAGCAGTTCTTC. Translated, it gives CAISELQGAGYNEQFF.

This clonotype appeared a few times. J is TRBJ2-3 and V is TRBV24-1, with 7 bases identical to TRBD1. The CDR3 runs to 15 residues. The germline gives CDR1 KGHDR, CDR2 SFDVKD. The ends lost 4 bases at V and 0 bases at J; junction bases unmatched: 3. The CDR3 protein is CATSDPGQSTDTQYF. The CDR3 DNA follows: TGTGCCACCAGTGACCCGGGACAGAGCACAGATACGCAGTATTTT.

This chain links TRBV9 with TRBJ2-1; unclear D gene. The J call may be mistaken, given a closer DNA end match to TRBJ2-7. The CDR3 is 15 amino acids. Germline V gives CDR1 SGDLS, CDR2 YYNGEE. The CDR3 sequence is CASSPDLSSYNEQYF. As DNA, the CDR3 is TGTGCCAGCAGCCCGGATTTAAGCTCCTACAATGAGCAGTACTTC.

This clonotype appeared many times. This chain links TRBV10-3 with TRBJ2-7, with TRBD2 identical over 14 bases. CDR1 and CDR2 from the germline V gene are ENHRY and SYGVKD. The CDR3 has 15 amino acids. The J segment lost 6 bases and the V segment lost 3 bases, leaving 4 bases of the junction unmatched. The CDR3 loop reads CAISDPGLAGVEQYF. The CDR3 nucleotides are TGTGCCATCAGTGACCCGGGACTAGCGGGGGTCGAGCAGTACTTC.

This clonotype was counted a few times. This sequence joins TRBV20-1 and TRBJ2-7, with 7 bases that match TRBD2. The ends lost 6 bases at V and 6 bases at J; junction bases unmatched: 8. CDR3 length equals 12 residues. CDR1 and CDR2 from the germline V gene are DFQATT and SNEGSKA (reference sequence). CDR3 nucleotides: TGCAGTGCGTCCGGGGCTAGCGGCGAGCAGTACTTC. Translated: CSASGASGEQYF.

This clonotype was observed at least ten times. The rearrangement joins TRBV6-1 to TRBJ2-1; 10 bases fit TRBD2. CDR3 length: 15 residues. The trim removed 6 bases at V and 8 bases at J, leaving 10 bases unmatched. Germline lookup yields CDR1 MNHNS and CDR2 SASEGT. CDR3 DNA: TGTGCCAGCAGGCTAGCGGGAGCTGGGGAGGATGAGCAGTTCTTC. This gives the protein CASRLAGAGEDEQFF.

The gene calls are TRBV20-1 and TRBJ2-1; D perhaps matches TRBD2 (6 bases). With 5 bases removed from V and 2 bases from J, the gap between germline ends came to 19 bases. The CDR3 sequence is 16 residues long. The germline gives CDR1 DFQATT, CDR2 SNEGSKA (reference sequence). CDR3 sequence: CSALKAGRGPYNEQFF. The CDR3 DNA reads TGCAGTGCTTTAAAAGCGGGCCGCGGGCCCTACAATGAGCAGTTCTTC.

This clonotype appeared a few times. V is TRBV20-1 and J is TRBJ1-2; 11 nucleotides match TRBD1. Germline lookup yields CDR1 DFQATT and CDR2 SNEGSKA (reference sequence). The CDR3 is 15 residues long. J was trimmed by 6 bases and V by 1 base; bases with no gene match: 7. As DNA, the CDR3 is TGCAGTGCTAGAGTACCCGGGACAGGGGGGGATGGCTACACCTTC. It codes for CSARVPGTGGDGYTF.

This clonotype has at least ten counts. The chain recombines TRBV6-5 with TRBJ1-1; no clear D. The germline V gene encodes CDR1 MNHEY and CDR2 SVGAGI. CDR3 length: 11 amino acids. The ends were cut back, 0 bases at V and 7 bases at J, with 3 bases in the middle. The CDR3 bases are TGTGCCAGCAGTTACTCCGGTGAAGCTTTCTTT. Residues: CASSYSGEAFF.

This clonotype has at least ten counts. This sequence joins TRBV6-1 and TRBJ1-5; a weak D match, TRBD1 (6 bases). V dropped 4 bases and J dropped 4 bases, with 14 bases sitting between them. In germline, CDR1 is MNHNS, CDR2 SASEGT. The CDR3 length is 15 residues. The CDR3 region is CASSVHGQLNQPQHF. The CDR3 bases are TGTGCCAGCAGTGTCCATGGACAGTTAAATCAGCCCCAGCATTTT.

This chain links TRBV2 with TRBJ2-2; 7 bases map to TRBD1. The CDR3 has 11 residues. From germline, CDR1 is SNHLY and CDR2 FYNNEI. The CDR3 protein is CAEGGSGELFF. The CDR3 DNA reads as TGTGCAGAAGGGGGCTCCGGGGAGCTGTTTTTT.

The V and J genes are TRBV12-3 or TRBV12-4 and TRBJ2-7, with D perhaps matching TRBD1 (6 bases). Trimming pared 3 bases from V and 5 bases from J, leaving 8 bases between. This CDR3 comprises 12 residues. CDR3 sequence: CASSFGGDEQYF. CDR3 coding DNA: TGTGCCAGCAGTTTTGGGGGCGACGAGCAGTACTTC.

The rearrangement uses TRBV9 and TRBJ1-2; the D gene is possibly TRBD1 (6 bases). Trimming pared 0 bases from V and 3 bases from J, leaving 12 bases between. CDR1 and CDR2 from the germline V gene are SGDLS and YYNGEE. The CDR3 totals 15 residues. As DNA, the CDR3 is TGTGCCAGCAGCGTAGGGCCGCGACAGGACTATGGCTACACCTTC. It yields the protein CASSVGPRQDYGYTF. The whole variable domain, remainder taken from reference TRBV9 and TRBJ1-2, is DSGVTQTPKHLITATGQRVTLRCSPRSGDLSVYWYQQSLDQGLQFLIQYYNGEERAKGNILERFSAQQFPDLHSELNLSSLELGDSALYFCASSVGPRQDYGYTFGSGTRLTVV.

This clonotype was seen at least ten times. J is TRBJ1-1 and V is TRBV3-1, with D uncertain. Germline V gene lookup returns CDR1 LGHDT and CDR2 YNNKEL (reference sequence). V lost 4 bases and J lost 8, with 20 bases in between. The CDR3 is 15 residues long. CDR3 protein: CASSPPASWDTEAFF. The DNA for the CDR3 is TGTGCCAGCAGCCCCCCGGCATCTTGGGATACCGAAGCTTTCTTT.

This chain joins TRBV13 and TRBJ2-1, with unresolved D. The CDR3 runs to 13 residues. Germline assignment: CDR1 PRHDT and CDR2 FYEKMQ (reference sequence). Trimming removed 6 bases from V and 9 bases from J, with 15 bases in between. The CDR3 DNA reads TGTGCCAGCAGGGAGCTCCAAAGGGTTGAGCAGTTCTTC. Its protein is CASRELQRVEQFF.

Many counts were recorded for this clonotype. This sequence joins TRBV6-2 or TRBV6-3 and TRBJ2-7; 7 nucleotides align to TRBD2. Unmatched junction bases numbered 11, after V lost 6 bases and J lost 3 bases. The germline CDR1 and CDR2 sequences are MNHEY and SVGEGT. There are 15 residues in the CDR3. CDR3 DNA sequence: TGTGCCAGCAGCCCCGCCAGGACTAGATTCTACGAGCAGTACTTC. Translated, it gives CASSPARTRFYEQYF.

This chain uses TRBV7-9 with TRBJ1-5, with a tentative D call TRBD1 (6 bases). This CDR3 is 14 amino acids long. Trimming left V 3 bases short and J 5 bases short, with 11 bases between. The germline CDR1 and CDR2 sequences are SEHNR and FQNEAQ (reference sequence). CDR3 loop: CASSLTGPHQPQHF. CDR3 DNA sequence: TGTGCCAGCAGCTTGACAGGACCCCATCAGCCCCAGCATTTT.

The chain carries TRBV7-2 and TRBJ2-2; either TRBD1 or TRBD2 may fit D (6 bases each). The CDR3 loop spans 17 amino acids. The germline V and J ends were trimmed by 2 bases and 4 bases, with 17 bases remaining between them. From germline, CDR1 is SGHTA and CDR2 FQGNSA. CDR3 DNA sequence: TGTGCCAGCAGCTTACCAGGGGACTCCACCGCCACCGGGGAGCTGTTTTTT. Amino acids: CASSLPGDSTATGELFF. Looking up the rest from reference TRBV7-2 and TRBJ2-2 gives the full variable domain: GAGVSQSPSNKVTEKGKDVELRCDPISGHTALYWYRQSLGQGLEFLIYFQGNSAPDKSGLPSDRFSAERTGGSVSTLTIQRTQQEDSAVYLCASSLPGDSTATGELFFGEGSRLTVL.

This clonotype was counted many times. This chain links TRBV27 with TRBJ2-2; 12 bases align to TRBD1. The CDR3 spans 16 residues. The V gene's germline CDR1 is MNHEY and CDR2 SMNVEV (reference sequence). Trimming at V came to 6 bases and at J to 6 bases, leaving 8 bases not matched to a gene. The CDR3 protein is CASSRDRGRISGELFF. The CDR3 bases are TGTGCCAGCAGCAGGGACAGGGGGCGCATCTCCGGGGAGCTGTTTTTT.

This clonotype was counted only a few times. This chain uses TRBV6-6 with TRBJ2-4; D unresolved. Trimming removed 2 bases from V and 0 bases from J, with 11 bases in between. Germline CDR1 reads MNHNY; CDR2 reads SVGAGI (reference sequence). The CDR3 length is 16 residues. This chain's CDR3 is CASSYGQKLAKNIQYF. The DNA for the CDR3 is TGTGCCAGCAGTTACGGGCAGAAGCTAGCCAAAAACATTCAGTACTTC.

There are a few counts of this clonotype. V and J are TRBV30 and TRBJ1-1, with TRBD1 identical over 7 bases. This CDR3 region has 13 residues. Trimming took 4 bases from V and 7 from J; bases not matched to a gene: 9. The germline V gene has CDR1 GTSNPN and CDR2 SVGIG (reference sequence). The CDR3 sequence: CAWNPGQSNEAFF. The CDR3 DNA reads as TGTGCCTGGAATCCGGGACAGAGTAATGAAGCTTTCTTT.

The V gene is TRBV12-3 or TRBV12-4, the J gene TRBJ1-4; a weak D match, TRBD1 (6 bases). CDR3 length: 12 amino acids. The V end lost 6 bases, the J end lost 8 bases, and 10 bases lay between the germline ends. The CDR3 loop reads CASRSGGEKLFF. CDR3 nucleotides: TGTGCCAGCAGAAGCGGGGGCGAAAAACTGTTTTTT.

This clonotype has only a few counts. The genes are TRBV13 and TRBJ2-1; D unresolved. Trimming removed 6 bases from V and 4 bases from J, with 10 bases in between. CDR3 length: 13 amino acids. CDR1 is PRHDT and CDR2 is FYEKMQ in the germline V gene (reference sequence). The DNA of the CDR3 is TGTGCCAGCAGTTCATTCTCATACAATGAGCAGTTCTTC. Its translation: CASSSFSYNEQFF.

V usage is TRBV11-2 and J usage is TRBJ2-7; either TRBD1 or TRBD2 may supply D (5 bases each). The V end lost 4 bases, the J end lost 2 bases, and 12 bases lay between the germline ends. The CDR3 length is 14 residues. CDR1 is SGHAT and CDR2 is FQNNGV in the germline V gene. DNA of the CDR3: TGTGCCAGCAGCTCGGGCCGGGGCCCCTACGAGCAGTACTTC. Translation gives CASSSGRGPYEQYF.